One sample yielded the 2 T cell receptor beta chains listed below, sequenced in a study of prognosis after radiotherapy for stage I lung cancer. Genomic DNA was the source, and TCR beta CDR3 was amplified from it by two-round multiplex PCR. Gene-specific TRBV and TRBJ primers were used in PCR round one. TCRdb itself ran the multiplex PCR reads through MiXCR, one entry per CDR3 protein. This sample yields tens of thousands of distinct CDR3 sequences, of which more than 25% are seen a single time; around 10% belongs to the top ten. The sequencing used PBMCs, collected before or after stereotactic body radiation therapy (not recorded which). The receptors come from a donor over 45 with non-small cell lung cancer.

This clonotype was seen repeatedly, ten times or more. J is TRBJ1-5 and V is TRBV6-5; tentative D call: TRBD1 (5 bases). Germline V CDR1 and CDR2: MNHEY, SVGAGI. There are 15 residues in the CDR3. V lost 0 bases and J lost 5, with 11 bases in between. The DNA of the CDR3 is TGTGCCAGCAGTTACTCGATTCAGGGCGATCAGCCCCAGCATTTT. As protein: CASSYSIQGDQPQHF.

In its sample, this clonotype was seen many times. The CDR3 coding sequence is TGTGCCAGCAGTTTGCAGGCAGATACGCAGTATTTT. Its protein product is CASSLQADTQYF. The chain combines TRBV12-3 or TRBV12-4 with TRBJ2-3; D not resolved. The length of the CDR3 is 12 residues. Trimming cost V 3 bases and J 4 bases, with 5 bases left between them.